Listed below are T cell receptor beta chains from one sample, sequenced in a study of graft-versus-host responses after intestinal transplantation. These TCRs are of unknown antigen specificity. Using immunoSEQ multiplex PCR, the repertoire was profiled, and TCRdb retains in-frame clones only, with some absent. The sample lists under 100,000 clones, about 93% occurring once. Sequencing was performed on unstimulated CD8+ T cells sorted from spleen or lymph node cells, taken before transplant. These receptor sequences come from a human donor who was the organ donor for an intestinal transplant. Both conserved end residues are part of each CDR3. Fields, in order: CDR3 DNA, CDR3 protein, clone size, J gene, D gene, V gene. A D gene is named only where the DNA matches it firmly. Clone size is stated in some rows and not others, as once, few, many or a class when expanded.

CDR3 DNA: TGCGCCAGCAGCCAAGCCGGCGGGCGGGGGAAGGAGCAGTACTTC
CDR3 protein: CASSQAGGRGKEQYF
clone size: NA
J gene: TRBJ2-7
D gene: TRBD2
V gene: TRBV4-1

CDR3 DNA: TGTGCCAGCAGCGTAGTTGCAGACTCGAACACTGAAGCTTTCTTT
CDR3 protein: CASSVVADSNTEAFF
clone size: NA
J gene: TRBJ1-1
D gene: NA
V gene: TRBV9

CDR3 DNA: TGTGCCAGCAGCCAAGATGGGGGGGGCTATGGCTACACCTTC
CDR3 protein: CASSQDGGGYGYTF
clone size: NA
J gene: TRBJ1-2
D gene: NA
V gene: TRBV4-2

CDR3 DNA: TGTGCCATCAGTGACCTGGTTGCGGGGACCGAAGAGACCCAGTACTTC
CDR3 protein: CAISDLVAGTEETQYF
clone size: NA
J gene: TRBJ2-5
D gene: NA
V gene: TRBV10-3

CDR3 DNA: TGTGCCAGCAGCTTGCTCGCCCACTTCATGAACACTGAAGCTTTCTTT
CDR3 protein: CASSLLAHFMNTEAFF
clone size: NA
J gene: TRBJ1-1
D gene: NA
V gene: TRBV7-2

CDR3 DNA: TGTGCCAGCAGTGACTCTAGGCGGAATGAGCAGTTCTTC
CDR3 protein: CASSDSRRNEQFF
clone size: once
J gene: TRBJ2-1
D gene: NA
V gene: TRBV6-4

CDR3 DNA: TGTGCCAGCAGCTTAGGGGCAGGGGGCACCGGGGAGCTGTTTTTT
CDR3 protein: CASSLGAGGTGELFF
clone size: once
J gene: TRBJ2-2
D gene: TRBD1
V gene: TRBV7-9

CDR3 DNA: TGTGCCAGCAGCCAAGCGAGTAACTATGAGCAGTTCTTC
CDR3 protein: CASSQASNYEQFF
clone size: NA
J gene: TRBJ2-1
D gene: NA
V gene: TRBV4-2

CDR3 DNA: TGTGCCAGCAGCCTACCCGGGACTAGCGGGACCGGGGAGCTGTTTTTT
CDR3 protein: CASSLPGTSGTGELFF
clone size: NA
J gene: TRBJ2-2
D gene: TRBD2
V gene: TRBV7-9

CDR3 DNA: TGTGCCAGCACCGATCGAGTACTAGCGGGGCGCAATGAGCAGTTCTTC
CDR3 protein: CASTDRVLAGRNEQFF
clone size: NA
J gene: TRBJ2-1
D gene: TRBD2
V gene: TRBV5-5

CDR3 DNA: TGTGCCAGCAGTTACTCGGACAAGTACACTGAAGCTTTCTTT
CDR3 protein: CASSYSDKYTEAFF
clone size: NA
J gene: TRBJ1-1
D gene: NA
V gene: TRBV6-5

CDR3 DNA: TGTGCCAGCAGCTCGGACACTTCCGCTGAGGCTGGGGCCAACGTCCTGACTTTC
CDR3 protein: CASSSDTSAEAGANVLTF
clone size: NA
J gene: TRBJ2-6
D gene: NA
V gene: TRBV13